What follows are 23 T cell receptor beta chains derived from one specimen sequenced in a study of cytomegalovirus exposure and HLA in healthy donors. The study ran its PCR with 60 Vbeta and 13 Jbeta primers. Assay used: immunoSEQ multiplex PCR; TCRdb lists only in-frame clones, some missing. Recorded here are approximately 58,000 clones; the top ten clones represent around 12%. The specimen sequenced was PBMCs. Source of these receptors: a man in his late teens or twenties in good health and CMV-seropositive.

The chain uses TRBV2 and TRBJ2-7; 9 bases agree with TRBD2. The ends lost 5 bases at V and 5 bases at J; junction bases unmatched: 4. Germline V gene sequence: CDR1 SNHLY, CDR2 FYNNEI. This CDR3 comprises 13 residues. Here the CDR3 reads CASSSGRRNEQYF. The CDR3 region has the DNA TGTGCCAGCAGTAGCGGGAGGAGGAACGAGCAGTACTTC.

This rearrangement joins TRBV5-6 to TRBJ2-5; 9 bases map to TRBD1. The length of the CDR3 is 15 residues. Germline V gives CDR1 SGHDT, CDR2 YYEEEE. The V and J ends lost 4 bases and 4 bases, in that order; junction bases with no gene match: 8. The CDR3 spells CASSPLGTGRETQYF. The CDR3 bases are TGTGCCAGCAGCCCCCTGGGGACAGGGAGAGAGACCCAGTACTTC.

The J gene is TRBJ2-7, the V gene TRBV7-9; 7 positions match TRBD1. The CDR3 length is 14 residues. Germline CDR1 SEHNR, CDR2 FQNEAQ (reference sequence). V trimming: 1 base; J trimming: 6 bases; junction bases outside the gene matches: 6. Here the CDR3 reads CASSLERGHIEQYF. The DNA of the CDR3 is TGTGCCAGCAGCTTAGAGAGGGGGCACATCGAGCAGTACTTC.

Measured by frequency, this clone is medium-sized (0.01 to 0.1%). The chain carries TRBV7-9 and TRBJ1-1; weak D call: TRBD1 (6 bases). Germline CDR1 is SEHNR and CDR2 is FQNEAQ (reference sequence). This CDR3 contains 14 residues. Deletions cut 7 bases from V and 2 bases from J, with 14 bases between. CDR3 nucleotides: TGTGCCAGCACCTTGACAGGAGACAACACTGAAGCTTTCTTT. It specifies CASTLTGDNTEAFF.

This clone is called medium-sized based on its frequency. The chain's CDR3 is CASSLAGSSGGEAFF. The CDR3 nucleotides are TGTGCCAGCAGCTTGGCCGGGAGTTCCGGGGGTGAAGCTTTCTTT. The rearrangement joins TRBV5-8 to TRBJ1-1, with TRBD1 as a possible D gene (5 bases). The V end lost 0 bases, the J end lost 7 bases, and 16 bases lay between the germline ends. The germline V gene encodes CDR1 SGHTS and CDR2 YDEGEE. CDR3 length: 15 residues. The full variable domain, with the rest looked up from reference TRBV5-8 and TRBJ1-1, is EAGVTQSPTHLIKTRGQQATLRCSPISGHTSVYWYQQALGLGLQFLLWYDEGEERNRGNFPPRFSGRQFPNYSSELNVNALELEDSALYLCASSLAGSSGGEAFFGQGTRLTVV.

V usage is TRBV6-6 and J usage is TRBJ2-5, with 7 bases that match TRBD1. Unmatched junction bases numbered 2, after V lost 5 bases and J lost 5 bases. CDR1 MNHNY and CDR2 SVGAGI come from the germline V gene (reference sequence). This CDR3 contains 12 residues. This CDR3 is CASSGTVETQYF. CDR3 in DNA: TGTGCCAGCAGTGGGACAGTGGAGACCCAGTACTTC.

V and J are TRBV19 and TRBJ2-2; the D gene is possibly TRBD2 (5 bases). Germline lookup yields CDR1 LNHDA and CDR2 SQIVND (reference sequence). With 5 bases removed from V and 6 bases from J, the gap between germline ends came to 7 bases. The CDR3 length is 12 residues. The CDR3 DNA sequence: TGTGCCAGTAGTGCCGGGGCCGGGGAGCTGTTTTTT. As protein: CASSAGAGELFF.

The V and J genes are TRBV29-1 and TRBJ2-7; D perhaps matches TRBD1 (6 bases). From germline, CDR1 is SQVTM and CDR2 ANQGSEA. CDR3 length equals 14 residues. V was cut by 0 bases and J by 5 bases, with 14 bases left in between. Here the CDR3 DNA reads TGCAGCGTTGAAGACAGGGGTACGGGCGACGAGCAGTACTTC. Protein: CSVEDRGTGDEQYF.

CDR3 sequence (DNA): TGCGCCAGCAGCTTGGACAGTTCCTTCTACGAGCAGTACTTC. Amino acid sequence: CASSLDSSFYEQYF. The V gene is TRBV5-1, the J gene TRBJ2-7; no firm D call. The germline CDR1 and CDR2 sequences are SGHRS and YFSETQ. Trimming took off 0 bases at V and 3 bases at J, with 10 bases between the two ends. This CDR3 spans 14 amino acids.

The rearrangement uses TRBV7-3 and TRBJ2-1, with TRBD2 matching over 7 bases. Germline loops: CDR1 SGHTA, CDR2 FQGTGA. J lost 7 bases, V lost 8 bases, and 5 bases had no gene match. The CDR3 contains 12 residues. The CDR3 DNA follows: TGTGCCAGCGGGACCGGGGGGAATGAGCAGTTCTTC. Residues: CASGTGGNEQFF.

This chain uses TRBV4-2 with TRBJ2-7; TRBD2 agrees at 9 bases. The CDR3 sequence is 16 residues long. Per the germline V gene, CDR1 is LGHNA and CDR2 is YNFKEQ. After removal of 2 bases from V and 3 bases from J, the junction contained 8 bases not matched to a gene. The CDR3 sequence: CASSQPSGRPVYEQYF. The DNA of the CDR3 is TGTGCCAGCAGCCAACCGAGCGGGAGGCCTGTCTACGAGCAGTACTTC.

The chain carries TRBV4-1 and TRBJ2-5; D gene ambiguous. CDR1 is MGHRA and CDR2 is YSYEKL in the germline V gene. This CDR3 is 13 amino acids long. Trimming shortened V by 3 bases and J by 3 bases, and 8 bases separated the two germline ends. The CDR3, as DNA: TGCGCCAGCAGCCAGTGGCAGAAAGAGACCCAGTACTTC. Its translation is CASSQWQKETQYF.

The chain joins TRBV6-5 to TRBJ2-7; TRBD2 aligns across 8 bases. The CDR3 extends over 15 amino acids. Germline assignment: CDR1 MNHEY and CDR2 SVGAGI. Losses at the gene ends were 5 bases for V and 0 bases for J; bases not matched to a gene: 6. The CDR3: CASSRISGTSYEQYF. CDR3 sequence (DNA): TGTGCCAGCAGTAGAATTAGCGGGACCTCCTACGAGCAGTACTTC.

This chain uses TRBV6-6 with TRBJ2-6, with a possible D match to TRBD1 (6 bases). V was trimmed by 2 bases and J by 2 bases, leaving 10 bases between them. Germline CDR1 is MNHNY and CDR2 is SVGAGI (reference sequence). This CDR3 is built from 16 residues. CDR3 DNA sequence: TGTGCCAGCAGTTACCAAACAGGGCCTGGGGCCAACGTCCTGACTTTC. Protein: CASSYQTGPGANVLTF.

CDR3 in amino acids: CASSLGGQNTGELFF. The CDR3 bases are TGCGCCAGCAGCTTGGGAGGGCAAAACACCGGGGAGCTGTTTTTT. The chain couples TRBV5-1 to TRBJ2-2, with D maybe TRBD2 (5 bases). CDR1 SGHRS and CDR2 YFSETQ come from the germline V gene. The CDR3 runs to 15 residues. V was cut by 0 bases and J by 2 bases, with 8 bases left in between.

V and J are TRBV19 and TRBJ2-3; 8 nucleotides agree with TRBD2. Trimming took 4 bases from V and 5 from J; bases not matched to a gene: 11. Germline CDR1 LNHDA, CDR2 SQIVND (reference sequence). The CDR3 is 16 amino acids. CDR3 region: CASSTREAGVVDTQYF. CDR3 DNA sequence: TGTGCCAGTAGTACCCGGGAAGCGGGAGTGGTAGATACGCAGTATTTT.

The chain links TRBV5-1 to TRBJ2-7; TRBD2 agrees at 12 bases. Germline assignment: CDR1 SGHRS and CDR2 YFSETQ. V was pared by 1 base and J by 6 bases, with 17 bases of the junction left unmatched. CDR3 length equals 19 residues. CDR3: CASSLLFSSLAGGTGEQYF. DNA for the CDR3: TGCGCCAGCAGCTTGCTCTTCTCAAGTCTAGCGGGAGGGACGGGCGAGCAGTACTTC. The variable domain in full, with the rest retrieved from reference TRBV5-1 and TRBJ2-7, is KAGVTQTPRYLIKTRGQQVTLSCSPISGHRSVSWYQQTPGQGLQFLFEYFSETQRNKGNFPGRFSGRQFSNSRSEMNVSTLELGDSALYLCASSLLFSSLAGGTGEQYFGPGTRLTVT.

V gene TRBV6-1 combines with J gene TRBJ1-3; TRBD1 is a possible D gene (6 bases). Trimming removed 1 base at V and 3 bases at J, with 13 bases between. Germline CDR1 reads MNHNS; CDR2 reads SASEGT. This CDR3 region has 16 residues. This CDR3 reads CASSEGGGHLGNTIYF. The DNA for the CDR3 is TGTGCCAGCAGTGAAGGAGGGGGACACCTTGGAAACACCATATATTTT.

This chain links TRBV6-6 with TRBJ2-7; TRBD1 matches 8 bases. The CDR3 is made up of 16 amino acids. With V trimmed by 2 bases and J by 3 bases, 9 bases remained unmatched. Germline CDR1 MNHNY, CDR2 SVGAGI (reference sequence). In DNA, the CDR3 is TGTGCCAGCAGTTACAGGGTACAGGGGGAGATCTACGAGCAGTACTTC. Residues: CASSYRVQGEIYEQYF.

About this clone: Distinct nucleotide sequences in the sample also encode this CDR3. The chain couples TRBV27 to TRBJ1-6; D call uncertain. The V gene lost 4 bases and the J gene lost 0 bases, with 10 bases spanning the gap. Germline-derived CDR1 and CDR2 are MNHEY and SMNVEV (reference sequence). The CDR3 covers 16 residues. The CDR3 region has the DNA TGTGCCAGCAGTTGGCGGGGTAGCTCCTATAATTCACCCCTCCACTTT. Translation gives CASSWRGSSYNSPLHF.

The chain has TRBV27 and TRBJ1-1; 11 nucleotides line up with TRBD1. The CDR3 extends over 16 amino acids. From germline, CDR1 is MNHEY and CDR2 SMNVEV (reference sequence). Germline trimming cut 3 bases from V and 5 bases from J; bases unmatched to any gene: 8. CDR3 protein: CASSLDRTGGRTEAFF. CDR3 nucleotides: TGTGCCAGCAGTTTGGATCGGACAGGGGGCAGGACTGAAGCTTTCTTT.

The chain is built from TRBV4-1 and TRBJ2-3; 11 nucleotides agree with TRBD2. Per germline, CDR1 MGHRA and CDR2 YSYEKL. V gave up 2 bases and J gave up 4 bases; unmatched junction bases: 14. This CDR3 spans 19 amino acids. The CDR3 region is CASSQPTSGSIVGPDTQYF. The CDR3 region has the DNA TGCGCCAGCAGCCAACCTACTAGCGGGAGTATAGTGGGCCCAGATACGCAGTATTTT.

V and J are TRBV6-5 and TRBJ2-3, with TRBD1 as a possible D gene (6 bases). Germline values: CDR1 MNHEY, CDR2 SVGAGI. Trimming pared 7 bases from V and 6 bases from J, leaving 20 bases between. The CDR3 is 15 amino acids. The CDR3 spells CASTQTGPDPDTQYF. The CDR3 DNA sequence: TGTGCCAGCACCCAGACAGGCCCAGACCCCGATACGCAGTATTTT.